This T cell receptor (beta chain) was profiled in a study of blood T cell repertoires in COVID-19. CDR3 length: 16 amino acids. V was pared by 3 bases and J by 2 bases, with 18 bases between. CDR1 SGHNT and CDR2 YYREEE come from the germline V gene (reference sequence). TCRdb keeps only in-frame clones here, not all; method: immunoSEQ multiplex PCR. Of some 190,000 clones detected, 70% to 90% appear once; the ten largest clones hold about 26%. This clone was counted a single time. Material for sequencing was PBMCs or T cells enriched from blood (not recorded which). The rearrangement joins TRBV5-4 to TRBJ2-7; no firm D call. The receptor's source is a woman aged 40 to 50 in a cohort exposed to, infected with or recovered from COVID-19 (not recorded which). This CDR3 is CASSSRSGPPTYEQYF. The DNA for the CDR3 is TGTGCCAGCAGCTCGCGGTCCGGTCCCCCGACCTACGAGCAGTACTTC.